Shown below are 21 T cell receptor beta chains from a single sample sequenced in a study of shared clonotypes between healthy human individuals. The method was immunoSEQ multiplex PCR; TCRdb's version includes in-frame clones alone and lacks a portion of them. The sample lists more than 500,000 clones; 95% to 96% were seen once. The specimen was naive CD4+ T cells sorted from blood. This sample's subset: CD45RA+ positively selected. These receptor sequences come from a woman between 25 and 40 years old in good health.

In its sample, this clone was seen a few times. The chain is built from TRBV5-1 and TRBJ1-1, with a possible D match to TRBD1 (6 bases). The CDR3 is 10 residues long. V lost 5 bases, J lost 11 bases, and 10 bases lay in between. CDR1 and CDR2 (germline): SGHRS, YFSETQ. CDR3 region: CASRQGWAFF. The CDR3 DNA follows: TGCGCCAGCAGACAGGGATGGGCTTTCTTT.

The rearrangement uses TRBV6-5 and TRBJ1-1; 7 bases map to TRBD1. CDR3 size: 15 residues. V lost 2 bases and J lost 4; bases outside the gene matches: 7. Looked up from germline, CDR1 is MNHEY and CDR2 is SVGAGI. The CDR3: CASSYATGRATEAFF. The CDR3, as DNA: TGTGCCAGCAGTTACGCGACAGGGAGAGCCACTGAAGCTTTCTTT.

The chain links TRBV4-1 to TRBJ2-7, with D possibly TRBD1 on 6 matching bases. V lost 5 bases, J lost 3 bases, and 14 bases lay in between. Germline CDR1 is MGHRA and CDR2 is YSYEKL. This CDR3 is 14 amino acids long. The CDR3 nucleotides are TGCGCCAGCAGCAACCCGGGACAATACTACGAGCAGTACTTC. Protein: CASSNPGQYYEQYF.

CDR3 coding DNA: TGTGCCAGCTCGCAGGGGGTTTTAAAAACTGAAGCTTTCTTT. Amino acid sequence: CASSQGVLKTEAFF. The J gene is TRBJ1-1, the V gene TRBV2; 7 nucleotides align to TRBD1. The CDR3 consists of 14 residues. Trimming at V came to 8 bases and at J to 5 bases, leaving 11 bases not matched to a gene. CDR1 is SNHLY and CDR2 is FYNNEI in the germline V gene.

CDR3 in DNA: TGTGCCACCTCGACAGGGTTTTACGAGCAGTACTTC. Translating gives CATSTGFYEQYF. V usage is TRBV6-6 and J usage is TRBJ2-7; 7 nucleotides match TRBD1. Looked up from germline, CDR1 is MNHNY and CDR2 is SVGAGI (reference sequence). V lost 10 bases and J lost 4; bases outside the gene matches: 7. The CDR3 contains 12 residues.

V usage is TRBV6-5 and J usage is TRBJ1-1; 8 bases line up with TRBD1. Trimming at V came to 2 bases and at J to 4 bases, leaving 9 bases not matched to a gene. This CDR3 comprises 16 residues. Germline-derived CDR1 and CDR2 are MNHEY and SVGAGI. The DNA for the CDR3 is TGTGCCAGCAGTTACGGTTGGGCCACAGGGGGCACTGAAGCTTTCTTT. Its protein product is CASSYGWATGGTEAFF.

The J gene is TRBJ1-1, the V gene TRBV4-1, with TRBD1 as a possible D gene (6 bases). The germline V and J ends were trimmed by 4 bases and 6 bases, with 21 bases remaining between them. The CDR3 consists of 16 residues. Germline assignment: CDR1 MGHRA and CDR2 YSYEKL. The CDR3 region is CASSPINRARGAEAFF. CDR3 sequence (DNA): TGCGCCAGCAGCCCTATTAACAGGGCGAGGGGCGCTGAAGCTTTCTTT.

Written as DNA, the CDR3 is TGTGCCAGCAAAATCTCGACCAAGGGGTATAATTCACCCCTCCACTTT. The encoded protein is CASKISTKGYNSPLHF. The chain recombines TRBV28 with TRBJ1-6; possibly TRBD1 for D (5 bases). This CDR3 has 16 residues. Germline CDR1 reads MDHEN; CDR2 reads SYDVKM. Trimming stripped 7 bases from V and 4 bases from J, with 17 bases between.

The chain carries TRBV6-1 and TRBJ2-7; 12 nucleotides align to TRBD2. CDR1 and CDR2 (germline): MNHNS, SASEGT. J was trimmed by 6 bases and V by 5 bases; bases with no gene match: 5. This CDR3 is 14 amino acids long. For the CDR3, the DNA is TGTGCCAGCAGTAAGACTAGCGGGAGTTCCGAGCAGTACTTC. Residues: CASSKTSGSSEQYF.

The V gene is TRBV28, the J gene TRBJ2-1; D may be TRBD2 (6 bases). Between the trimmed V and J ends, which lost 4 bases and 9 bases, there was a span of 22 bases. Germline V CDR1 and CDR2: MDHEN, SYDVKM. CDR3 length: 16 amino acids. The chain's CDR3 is CASSSPGKRVRSEQFF. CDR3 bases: TGTGCCAGCAGTTCCCCCGGGAAGCGGGTAAGGAGTGAGCAGTTCTTC.

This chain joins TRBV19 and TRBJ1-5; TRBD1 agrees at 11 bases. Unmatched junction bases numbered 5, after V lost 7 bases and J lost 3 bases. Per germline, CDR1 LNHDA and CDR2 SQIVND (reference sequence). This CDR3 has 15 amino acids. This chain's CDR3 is CASIGTGGFNQPQHF. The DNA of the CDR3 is TGTGCCAGTATTGGGACAGGGGGTTTCAATCAGCCCCAGCATTTT.

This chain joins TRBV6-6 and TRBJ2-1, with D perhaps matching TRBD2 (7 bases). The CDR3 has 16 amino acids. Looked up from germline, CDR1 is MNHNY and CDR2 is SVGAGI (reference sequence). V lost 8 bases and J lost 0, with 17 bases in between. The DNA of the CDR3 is TGTGCCAGCGTCTCCGCGGGGGCGCCCTCCTACAATGAGCAGTTCTTC. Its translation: CASVSAGAPSYNEQFF.

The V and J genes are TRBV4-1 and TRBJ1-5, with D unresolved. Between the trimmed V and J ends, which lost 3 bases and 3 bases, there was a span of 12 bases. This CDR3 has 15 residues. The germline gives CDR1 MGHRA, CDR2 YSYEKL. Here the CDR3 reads CASSQVVRDNQPQHF. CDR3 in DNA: TGCGCCAGCAGCCAGGTCGTTAGGGACAATCAGCCCCAGCATTTT.

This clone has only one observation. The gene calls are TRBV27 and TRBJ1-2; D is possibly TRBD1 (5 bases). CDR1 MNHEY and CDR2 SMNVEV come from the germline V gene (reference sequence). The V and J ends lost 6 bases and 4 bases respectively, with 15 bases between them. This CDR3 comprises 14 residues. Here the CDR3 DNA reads TGTGCCAGCAGGACGGGAGGACACAGCTATGGCTACACCTTC. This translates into CASRTGGHSYGYTF.

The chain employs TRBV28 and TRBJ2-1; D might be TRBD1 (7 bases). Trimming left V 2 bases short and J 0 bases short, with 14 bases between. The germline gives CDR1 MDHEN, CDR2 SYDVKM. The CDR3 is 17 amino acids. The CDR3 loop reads CASSLSRGVRSYNEQFF. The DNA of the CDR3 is TGTGCCAGCAGTTTAAGCAGGGGGGTACGCTCCTACAATGAGCAGTTCTTC.

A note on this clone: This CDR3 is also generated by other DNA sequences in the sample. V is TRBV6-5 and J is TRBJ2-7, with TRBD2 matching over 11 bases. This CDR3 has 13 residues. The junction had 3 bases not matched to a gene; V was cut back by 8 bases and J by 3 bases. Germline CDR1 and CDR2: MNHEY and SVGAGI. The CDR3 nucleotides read TGTGCCAGCCGGGGGACTAGCGGCTACGAGCAGTACTTC. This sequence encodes CASRGTSGYEQYF.

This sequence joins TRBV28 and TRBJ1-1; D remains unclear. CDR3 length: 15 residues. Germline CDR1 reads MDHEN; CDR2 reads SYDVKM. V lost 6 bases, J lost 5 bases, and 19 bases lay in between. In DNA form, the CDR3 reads TGTGCCAGCAGCCTAAGCCCGGGTTGGCAGACTGAAGCTTTCTTT. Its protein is CASSLSPGWQTEAFF.

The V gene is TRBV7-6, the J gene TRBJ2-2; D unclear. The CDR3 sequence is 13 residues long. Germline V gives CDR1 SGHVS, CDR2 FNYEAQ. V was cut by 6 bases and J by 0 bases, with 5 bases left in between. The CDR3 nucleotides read TGTGCCAGCAGAGGTGCGAACACCGGGGAGCTGTTTTTT. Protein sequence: CASRGANTGELFF.

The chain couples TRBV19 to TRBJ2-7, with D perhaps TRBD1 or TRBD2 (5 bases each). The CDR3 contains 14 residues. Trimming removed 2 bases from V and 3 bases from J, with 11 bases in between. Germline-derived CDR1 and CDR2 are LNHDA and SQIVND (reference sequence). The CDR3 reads CASSITGPNYEQYF. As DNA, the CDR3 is TGTGCCAGTAGTATAACGGGGCCGAACTACGAGCAGTACTTC.

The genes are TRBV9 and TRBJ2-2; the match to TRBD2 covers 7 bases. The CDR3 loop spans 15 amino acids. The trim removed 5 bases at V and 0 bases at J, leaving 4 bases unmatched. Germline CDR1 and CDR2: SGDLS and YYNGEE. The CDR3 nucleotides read TGTGCCAGCAGAGGTGGACTAGCGAACACCGGGGAGCTGTTTTTT. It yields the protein CASRGGLANTGELFF.

CDR3 in amino acids: CASGLTGTGTEAFF. In DNA form, the CDR3 reads TGTGCTAGTGGACTGACAGGGACAGGTACTGAAGCTTTCTTT. The V and J genes are TRBV12-5 and TRBJ1-1; 8 bases align to TRBD1. V was clipped by 6 bases and J by 5 bases; unmatched bases: 8. The CDR3 covers 14 residues. The germline gives CDR1 LGHNT, CDR2 FRNRAP.